This T cell receptor (beta chain) was recovered during a study of cytomegalovirus exposure and HLA in healthy donors. About the research overall: Of all 400 or so donors who were genotyped, around 82% belonged to the Caucasian-associated ancestry cluster.

The PCR made use of 60 Vbeta and 13 Jbeta primers. Some clones are missing from TCRdb's copy, which holds only in-frame ones; the method was immunoSEQ multiplex PCR. The sample has approximately 140,000 clones. The CDR3 sequence is 15 residues long. CDR1 and CDR2 from the germline V gene are SGHAT and FQNNGV. Germline trimming cut 6 bases from V and 3 bases from J; bases unmatched to any gene: 5. Notes on this clone: What it binds is unknown.

Study-wide results and caveats: Previous analysis showed most TCR beta V segments were productive about 90% or about 30% of the time. Listed as cytomegalovirus-associated were approximately 160 TCR beta chains.

The origin of this receptor is a man aged 35 to 55 in good health and CMV-seronegative. The specimen was PBMCs. The chain joins TRBV11-2 to TRBJ2-1; 10 bases agree with TRBD1. This CDR3 reads CASRYGQGVYNEQFF. The CDR3 DNA follows: TGTGCCAGCAGGTACGGACAGGGGGTCTACAATGAGCAGTTCTTC.